The 21 T cell receptor beta chains below come from one sample, sequenced in a study of blood T cells in healthy people across ages. Sample-barcoded 5' priming and a J-beta primer mix drove a second PCR of about 6 to 12 cycles. TCRdb re-called the 5' RACE reads through MiXCR, storing one row per CDR3 protein. Here the sample spans around 1,100,000 distinct CDR3 sequences, around two fifths being singletons. The sample comprised blood. The receptors were sampled from a man younger than 35 in good health.

This clonotype was detected a few times. The CDR3 loop is CASTLGPYNEQFF. The CDR3, as DNA: TGTGCCAGCACCCTGGGACCTTACAATGAGCAGTTCTTC. This chain joins TRBV12-3 or TRBV12-4 and TRBJ2-1; TRBD1 or TRBD2 may be the D gene (5 bases each). With 7 bases removed from V and 4 bases from J, the gap between germline ends came to 11 bases. This CDR3 comprises 13 residues.

This rearrangement joins TRBV6-5 to TRBJ2-1; D is undetermined. Trimming pared 8 bases from V and 2 bases from J, leaving 19 bases between. The CDR3 covers 16 residues. Looked up from germline, CDR1 is MNHEY and CDR2 is SVGAGI. The CDR3 DNA sequence: TGTGCCAGCCGCCTCGGAACCCTTCCCCCCTACAATGAGCAGTTCTTC. This codes for CASRLGTLPPYNEQFF.

The chain couples TRBV20-1 to TRBJ2-7; D may be TRBD2 (5 bases). CDR1 is DFQATT, CDR2 SNEGSKA, per germline (reference sequence). CDR3 length: 15 residues. V lost 0 bases and J lost 6, with 18 bases in between. The CDR3 here is CSARDGSEGTGEQYF. The CDR3 region has the DNA TGCAGTGCTAGAGATGGGTCCGAGGGTACCGGCGAGCAGTACTTC.

Remarks on this clonotype: This is likely a read error, given that the CDR3 carries no conserved phenylalanine or tryptophan at its end. The DNA is omitted, as the CDR3 cannot be located on it reliably, and the CDR3 follows TCRdb's listing. The chain recombines TRBV7-9 with TRBJ2-5; no check of the table's D call, TRBD1, against the DNA was made. Germline CDR1 reads SEHNR; CDR2 reads FQNEAQ (reference sequence). The CDR3 spans 14 amino acids, including both terminal residues. The CDR3: CASSPKQGGYTFGS.

This sequence joins TRBV7-2 and TRBJ2-2; 9 positions agree with TRBD2. The CDR3 consists of 15 residues. In germline, CDR1 is SGHTA, CDR2 FQGNSA. V lost 5 bases, J lost 1 base, and 2 bases stayed unmatched. In DNA form, the CDR3 reads TGTGCCAGCAGCGTTAGCGGGAGGAACACCGGGGAGCTGTTTTTT. Encoded protein: CASSVSGRNTGELFF.

This clonotype was seen more than once but under ten times. The genes are TRBV9 and TRBJ2-5; 7 bases map to TRBD1. This CDR3 is built from 15 residues. V dropped 0 bases and J dropped 5; count of bases not matched to a gene: 7. CDR1 SGDLS and CDR2 YYNGEE come from the germline V gene. For the CDR3, the DNA is TGTGCCAGCAGCGTAGTTACAGGGGAGTTTGAGACCCAGTACTTC. This translates into CASSVVTGEFETQYF.

The chain has TRBV30 and TRBJ2-3; weak D call: TRBD1 (5 bases). This CDR3 comprises 16 residues. Germline V gene sequence: CDR1 GTSNPN, CDR2 SVGIG (reference sequence). The ends were cut back, 3 bases at V and 2 bases at J, with 18 bases in the middle. The chain's CDR3 is CAWRGLEVLNTDTQYF. CDR3 in DNA: TGTGCCTGGAGGGGGCTAGAGGTTCTCAACACAGATACGCAGTATTTT.

This clonotype occurred a few times. This rearrangement joins TRBV4-1 to TRBJ2-3; TRBD2 matches 7 bases. The V gene's germline CDR1 is MGHRA and CDR2 YSYEKL. Losses at the gene ends were 0 bases for V and 4 bases for J; bases not matched to a gene: 4. The length of the CDR3 is 15 residues. The DNA for the CDR3 is TGCGCCAGCAGCCAAGATCAGGGAGGGGCAGATACGCAGTATTTT. It translates to CASSQDQGGADTQYF.

This clonotype was counted only a few times. The chain employs TRBV4-2 and TRBJ1-5, with unresolved D. In germline, CDR1 is LGHNA, CDR2 YNFKEQ. The CDR3 length is 15 residues. V dropped 0 bases and J dropped 5 bases, with 11 bases sitting between them. The CDR3 nucleotides are TGTGCCAGCAGCCAAGATCCTGGCGGATATCAGCCCCAGCATTTT. As protein: CASSQDPGGYQPQHF.

The rearrangement joins TRBV2 to TRBJ1-2; D call uncertain. This CDR3 comprises 16 residues. Trimming pared 8 bases from V and 5 bases from J, leaving 24 bases between. Germline V gene data show CDR1 as SNHLY and CDR2 as FYNNEI. The CDR3 bases are TGTGCCAGCTCACCCGTGGAGGGTCAAGGCCTTTATGGCTACACCTTC. The encoded protein is CASSPVEGQGLYGYTF.

J is TRBJ2-5 and V is TRBV30; D tentatively fits TRBD1 or TRBD2 (5 bases each). Germline assignment: CDR1 GTSNPN and CDR2 SVGIG (reference sequence). V lost 0 bases and J lost 11, with 10 bases in between. CDR3 length: 11 residues. The CDR3 DNA reads TGTGCCTGGAGTGTGGGGGATGAGCAGTACTTC. Protein product: CAWSVGDEQYF.

The V gene is TRBV7-9, the J gene TRBJ2-3; D unresolved. In germline, CDR1 is SEHNR, CDR2 FQNEAQ (reference sequence). The CDR3 runs 11 residues. Trimming removed 11 bases at V and 6 bases at J, with 12 bases between. CDR3 DNA: TGTGCCGGCACCCTAGGGGATACGCAGTATTTT. Amino acid sequence: CAGTLGDTQYF.

This clonotype showed up just a few times. The chain joins TRBV24-1 to TRBJ2-5; D is undetermined. CDR1 is KGHDR and CDR2 is SFDVKD in the germline V gene. This CDR3 comprises 13 residues. Trimming left V 2 bases short and J 3 bases short, with 6 bases between. CDR3 sequence (DNA): TGTGCCACCAGTGATTACCCCGAAGAGACCCAGTACTTC. Translation: CATSDYPEETQYF.

There are a few counts of this clonotype. The chain carries TRBV6-6 and TRBJ1-2; 9 bases line up with TRBD1. The CDR3 covers 12 residues. V shed 9 bases and J 8 bases; nucleotides not matched to a gene: 7. Germline V gives CDR1 MNHNY, CDR2 SVGAGI (reference sequence). The chain's CDR3 is CASKQGARGYTF. CDR3 nucleotide sequence: TGTGCCAGTAAACAGGGGGCAAGGGGCTACACCTTC.

This clonotype has only a few counts. This rearrangement joins TRBV6-1 to TRBJ2-5; perhaps TRBD1 as D (5 bases). This CDR3 has 13 amino acids. The V gene lost 10 bases and the J gene lost 4 bases, with 16 bases spanning the gap. Germline V lookup: CDR1 MNHNS, CDR2 SASEGT. CDR3 residues: CANTAQVGETQYF. CDR3 nucleotides: TGTGCCAACACAGCACAGGTCGGAGAGACCCAGTACTTC.

V usage is TRBV6-5 and J usage is TRBJ1-2, with D perhaps TRBD1 (6 bases). The CDR3 spans 13 residues. Trimming cost V 7 bases and J 5 bases, with 14 bases left between them. The V gene's germline CDR1 is MNHEY and CDR2 SVGAGI. The CDR3 nucleotides read TGTGCCAGCACCCAGGGGATTGGGTATGGCTACACCTTC. Translated, it gives CASTQGIGYGYTF.

Regarding this clonotype: At one of its ends the junction is not consistent with the germline gene, which may arise from a read error. The V call is TRBV27, the J call TRBJ2-1; D may be TRBD2 (5 bases). CDR3 length: 15 amino acids. Looked up from germline, CDR1 is MNHEY and CDR2 is SMNVEV (reference sequence). This chain's CDR3 is CAGSLGLPDYNEQFF. In DNA, the CDR3 is TGTGCCGGCAGTTTAGGACTGCCCGACTACAATGAGCAGTTCTTC.

This chain uses TRBV10-3 with TRBJ1-6; weak D call: TRBD1 (6 bases). Germline lookup yields CDR1 ENHRY and CDR2 SYGVKD. V was shortened by 6 bases and J by 5 bases, with 8 bases between the two germline ends. The CDR3 loop spans 13 amino acids. The CDR3: CAISRQDNSPLHF. The CDR3 region has the DNA TGTGCCATCAGCCGACAGGATAATTCACCCCTCCACTTT.

The V gene is TRBV12-3 or TRBV12-4, the J gene TRBJ1-1; D possibly corresponds to TRBD1 (5 bases). Between the trimmed V and J ends, which lost 1 base and 4 bases, there was a span of 16 bases. The CDR3 runs to 16 residues. CDR3 nucleotides: TGTGCCAGCAGTTTAGGACAGTCCAACGGGGGCACTGAAGCTTTCTTT. Translated, it gives CASSLGQSNGGTEAFF.

V gene TRBV6-2 or TRBV6-3 combines with J gene TRBJ2-1; 7 bases agree with TRBD2. The J call is uncertain, as TRBJ2-7 better fits the DNA end. The CDR3 loop spans 13 amino acids. Germline V lookup: CDR1 MNHEY, CDR2 SVGEGT. The CDR3 loop is CASNYGGWNEQYF. The DNA of the CDR3 is TGTGCCAGCAACTACGGGGGGTGGAATGAGCAGTACTTC.

The J gene is TRBJ2-1, the V gene TRBV20-1, with 13 bases lining up with TRBD2. The CDR3 contains 13 residues. Per the germline V gene, CDR1 is DFQATT and CDR2 is SNEGSKA (reference sequence). The CDR3 protein is CGPTLAGGREQFF. CDR3 DNA: TGCGGACCTACACTAGCGGGGGGGCGTGAGCAGTTCTTC.